This is a list of T cell receptor beta chains from one sample in a study of shared clonotypes between healthy human individuals. Data came from immunoSEQ multiplex PCR; TCRdb stores just in-frame clones and leaves some out. The sample lists 950,000 to 1,300,000 clones, roughly 70% occurring once. The sequenced material came from memory CD4+ T cells sorted from blood. These receptors were taken from a man aged 18 to 30 in good health. CDR3s include the opening cysteine and the closing phenylalanine or tryptophan. The D gene is left open where the match is weak. Some rows mark clone size as missing; the rest say once, few, many or name a class of expanded clone.

v_gene	abundance	d_gene	j_gene	CDR3aa	CDR3nt
TRBV28	-	TRBD1	TRBJ1-2	CASRLAGTEGRGYTF	TGTGCCAGCAGGCTCGCCGGGACAGAGGGTCGGGGCTACACCTTC
TRBV7-2	-	-	TRBJ2-1	CASSLVLQQFF	TGTGCCAGCAGCTTAGTGTTGCAGCAGTTCTTC
TRBV30	-	-	TRBJ2-2	CAWNLDGGGELFF	TGTGCCTGGAATCTGGACGGCGGCGGGGAGCTGTTTTTT
TRBV10-3	-	TRBD2	TRBJ2-2	CAISGAGRNTGELFF	TGTGCCATCAGCGGAGCGGGAAGGAACACCGGGGAGCTGTTTTTT
TRBV21-1	-	-	TRBJ2-1	CASSKGTGNNEQFF	TGTGCCAGCAGCAAAGGGACAGGGAACAATGAGCAGTTCTTC
TRBV9	-	-	TRBJ2-7	CASSVGGFGEQYF	TGTGCCAGCAGCGTAGGGGGGTTTGGCGAGCAGTACTTC
TRBV6-4	few	-	TRBJ1-6	CASSDSSGDNSPLHF	TGTGCCAGCAGTGACTCGAGCGGGGATAACTCACCCCTCCACTTT
TRBV28	-	-	TRBJ1-2	CASSPRVYGYTF	TGTGCCAGCAGTCCAAGGGTGTATGGCTACACCTTC
TRBV4-3	few	-	TRBJ1-3	CASSQDHPPRGNTIYF	TGCGCCAGCAGCCAAGATCACCCCCCCCGGGGGAACACCATATATTTT
TRBV5-1	few	TRBD1	TRBJ1-1	CASSLTGTGENTEAFF	TGCGCCAGCAGCTTGACGGGGACAGGGGAGAACACTGAAGCTTTCTTT
TRBV7-2	-	TRBD2	TRBJ2-3	CASSLRWTSVTGTDTQYF	TGTGCCAGCAGCTTACGGTGGACTAGCGTCACGGGCACAGATACGCAGTATTTT
TRBV28	-	-	TRBJ2-5	CASSFSWAQLIETQYF	TGTGCCAGCAGTTTTAGTTGGGCTCAACTGATAGAGACCCAGTACTTC
TRBV5-8	once	-	TRBJ2-5	CASSLLTGLETQYF	TGTGCCAGCAGCCTTTTGACAGGCCTGGAGACCCAGTACTTC
TRBV6-5	-	TRBD2	TRBJ2-1	CASSYPSGGRGEQFF	TGTGCCAGCAGTTACCCTAGCGGGGGACGGGGTGAGCAGTTCTTC
TRBV6-6	-	-	TRBJ2-2	CASLRGQLGTGELFF	TGTGCCAGCCTAAGAGGGCAGCTTGGAACCGGGGAGCTGTTTTTT
TRBV5-1	-	TRBD1	TRBJ2-7	CASSRSSGQPFEQYF	TGCGCCAGCAGCCGTTCTTCGGGACAGCCGTTCGAGCAGTACTTC
TRBV29-1	once	TRBD2	TRBJ2-1	CSVVPSGRIDEQFF	TGCAGCGTTGTTCCTAGCGGGAGGATCGATGAGCAGTTCTTC
TRBV7-2	-	TRBD2	TRBJ2-7	CASSPLLAGPRRAYGEQYF	TGTGCCAGCAGCCCACTACTAGCGGGACCCCGCCGCGCTTACGGGGAGCAGTACTTC
TRBV5-1	-	-	TRBJ2-2	CASSLPTHTGELFF	TGCGCCAGCAGCTTACCTACCCACACCGGGGAGCTGTTTTTT
TRBV6-1	-	TRBD1	TRBJ1-6	CASSTSQGGNSPLHF	TGTGCCAGCAGTACCTCACAGGGGGGTAATTCACCCCTCCACTTT
TRBV5-1	-	-	TRBJ1-1	CASSTSLNSFEAFF	TGCGCCAGCAGCACGAGTTTAAATAGTTTTGAAGCTTTCTTT
TRBV5-4	-	-	TRBJ2-3	CASHRAELTDTQYF	TGTGCCAGCCATAGGGCAGAACTGACAGATACGCAGTATTTT
TRBV11-2	-	TRBD2	TRBJ2-6	CASSPRSAGDSNVLTF	TGTGCCAGCAGCCCGAGGTCCGCGGGGGACTCCAACGTCCTGACTTTC
TRBV4-2	-	-	TRBJ2-2	CASSLQGSGELFF	TGTGCCAGCAGCCTGCAGGGTTCTGGGGAGCTGTTTTTT
TRBV6-5	-	TRBD2	TRBJ2-2	CASSYSGRGYTGELFF	TGTGCCAGCAGTTATAGCGGGAGAGGTTACACCGGGGAGCTGTTTTTT
TRBV4-3	-	TRBD2	TRBJ2-4	CASSQAPEALAGGPVSKNIQYF	TGCGCCAGCAGCCAAGCCCCTGAGGCACTAGCGGGAGGGCCCGTTTCCAAAAACATTCAGTACTTC
TRBV13	-	TRBD1	TRBJ2-7	CASSLYPGQGAYEQYF	TGTGCCAGCAGCTTATATCCGGGACAGGGTGCCTACGAGCAGTACTTC
TRBV7-2	-	TRBD1	TRBJ2-3	CASSYQPGQTDTQYF	TGTGCCAGCAGCTATCAACCGGGACAGACAGATACGCAGTATTTT
TRBV28	-	TRBD1	TRBJ2-7	CASSLNQGVSYEQYF	TGTGCCAGCAGTTTGAACCAGGGGGTTTCCTACGAGCAGTACTTC
TRBV27	-	-	TRBJ1-6	CASSPGNNSPLHF	TGTGCCAGCAGTCCCGGGAATAATTCACCCCTCCACTTT
TRBV5-6	few	TRBD2	TRBJ2-4	CASSLEASGGWNIQYF	TGTGCCAGCAGCTTGGAGGCTAGCGGGGGATGGAACATTCAGTACTTC
TRBV19	-	-	TRBJ2-7	CASSIGAGFSGTLSSYEQYF	TGTGCCAGTAGTATAGGGGCTGGTTTCTCTGGGACACTGAGCTCCTACGAGCAGTACTTC
TRBV19	-	-	TRBJ1-1	CASSWLNTEAFF	TGTGCCAGTAGTTGGTTGAACACTGAAGCTTTCTTT
TRBV30	-	-	TRBJ1-6	CAWSVGGRINSPLHF	TGTGCCTGGAGTGTTGGGGGACGAATTAATTCACCCCTCCACTTT
TRBV30	-	TRBD1	TRBJ1-5	CAWSVPGTGGNQPQHF	TGTGCCTGGAGTGTACCCGGGACAGGGGGCAATCAGCCCCAGCATTTT
TRBV18	-	-	TRBJ1-1	CASSPGSGPYLNTEAFF	TGTGCCAGCTCACCAGGCAGCGGCCCATATTTGAACACTGAAGCTTTCTTT
TRBV12-5	-	TRBD1	TRBJ2-4	CASGLVRGQGADIQYF	TGTGCTAGTGGTTTGGTACGCGGGCAGGGGGCGGACATTCAGTACTTC
TRBV27	few	-	TRBJ1-5	CASSRRQNQPQHF	TGTGCCAGCAGCCGAAGACAGAATCAGCCCCAGCATTTT
TRBV10-3	-	TRBD2	TRBJ2-7	CAISGTSASYEQYF	TGTGCCATCAGTGGGACTAGCGCTTCCTACGAGCAGTACTTC
TRBV19	-	TRBD2	TRBJ2-1	CASSIGGGSGGQFF	TGTGCCAGTAGTATAGGCGGGGGTAGCGGGGGTCAGTTCTTC
TRBV11-1	-	TRBD1	TRBJ2-3	CASSLETGGGTDTQYF	TGTGCCAGCAGCTTAGAGACAGGGGGTGGCACAGATACGCAGTATTTT